This TCR beta chain stems from a study of T cell clonality in common variable immunodeficiency. Overall study results and limits: Common variable immunodeficiency TCR beta sequences reportedly had fewer deletions and N-nucleotide insertions. Fewer TCRbeta clones were shared among CVID subjects than controls.

Clones were read by immunoSEQ multiplex PCR, and TCRdb kept only the in-frame ones, dropping some. The specimen has around 50,000 clones, none found just once. Germline CDR1 and CDR2: SQVTM and ANQGSEA. The CDR3 runs 13 residues. The V gene end was trimmed by 7 bases and the J gene end by 1 base; junction bases not matched to a gene: 3. This clone was counted at least ten times. The antigen is unknown. The read ends 3 residues early relative to the CDR3; the germline J gene fills the gap. The clonotype comes from a person aged 18 to 70 in good health. The chain joins TRBV29-1 to TRBJ2-5, with TRBD1 matching over 10 bases. Sequences were obtained from peripheral blood mononuclear cells. The CDR3 sequence is CSAGQGPQETQYF. The covered CDR3 bases are TGCAGCGCGGGACAGGGGCCCCAAGAGACC.